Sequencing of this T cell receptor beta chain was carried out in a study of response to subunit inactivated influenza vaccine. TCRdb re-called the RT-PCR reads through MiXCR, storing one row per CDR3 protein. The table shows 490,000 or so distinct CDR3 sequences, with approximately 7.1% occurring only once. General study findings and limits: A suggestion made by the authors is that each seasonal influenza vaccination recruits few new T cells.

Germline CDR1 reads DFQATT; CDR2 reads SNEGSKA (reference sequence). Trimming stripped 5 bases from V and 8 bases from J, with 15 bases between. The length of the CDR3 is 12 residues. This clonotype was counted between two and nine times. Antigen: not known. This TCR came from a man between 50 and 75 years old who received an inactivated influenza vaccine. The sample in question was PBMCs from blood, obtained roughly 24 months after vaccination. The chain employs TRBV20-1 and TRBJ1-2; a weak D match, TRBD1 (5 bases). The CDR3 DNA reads TGCAGTGCTCAGACAGACTCTTGGGGCTACACCTTC. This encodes CSAQTDSWGYTF.